The present T cell receptor (beta chain) was sequenced within a study of multiple sclerosis patients with progressive multifocal leukoencephalopathy. Study observations and caveats: Most PML patients had lower entropy, suggesting less diverse TRB repertoires. Before and during natalizumab, the clones expanded at PML already existed.

Synthetic inline TR CDR3 controls covering all V-J pairings were spiked into each PCR. Some clones are missing from TCRdb's copy, which holds only in-frame ones; the method was immunoSEQ multiplex PCR. The sample has around 27,000 clones, around 89% seen once; the top ten hold approximately 1.3%. J lost 3 bases, V lost 3 bases, and 5 bases had no gene match. Germline V lookup: CDR1 SGHRS, CDR2 YFSETQ. The CDR3 extends over 17 amino acids. Time point of the sample: approximately 11 months of natalizumab therapy. Multiple sclerosis patients on natalizumab who never developed PML served as longitudinally sampled controls. This clone has just one count. Its target is not known.

The receptor was derived from a human donor with multiple sclerosis. The chain joins TRBV5-1 to TRBJ2-1, with 14 bases identical to TRBD2. This specimen was PBMCs, taken from a patient treated with natalizumab. The CDR3 loop is CASSWTSGGSRYNEQFF. CDR3 coding DNA: TGCGCCAGCAGCTGGACTAGCGGGGGGTCTCGCTACAATGAGCAGTTCTTC.